The clone carrying this TCR beta chain was seen a single time. Antigen unknown. These data belong to a study of cytomegalovirus exposure and HLA in healthy donors. This CDR3 comprises 16 residues. CDR1 and CDR2 (germline): SGDLS, YYNGEE. J gave up 5 bases and V 0 bases, and 10 bases lay outside the gene matches. Overall study results and limits: Per published accounts, TCR beta sequences correctly predicted the HLA-A and HLA-B alleles of most subjects.

The PCR was carried out with 60 Vbeta primers and 13 Jbeta primers. Method: immunoSEQ multiplex PCR; TCRdb's copy keeps in-frame clones and lacks some. The table shows under 200,000 clones, with 85% occurring only once. The chain has TRBV9 and TRBJ2-5, with 7 bases matching TRBD2. This TCR was recovered from a man aged 25-45 years in good health and CMV-seropositive. What was sequenced was PBMCs. CDR3 residues: CASSVAAGGGYETQYF. DNA of the CDR3: TGTGCCAGCAGCGTAGCGGCCGGGGGAGGGTATGAGACCCAGTACTTC.